The 32 T cell receptor beta chains below all came from one sample that was sequenced in a study of blood T cell repertoires in COVID-19. This table comes from immunoSEQ multiplex PCR, and its TCRdb copy is limited to in-frame clones, with some not included. The table shows about 280,000 clones, with 65% to 90% occurring only once. Sequenced sample: peripheral blood. Receptors originate from a man between 45 and 60 years old with active or convalescent COVID-19.

This sequence joins TRBV5-4 and TRBJ2-5, with D possibly TRBD2 on 6 matching bases. The germline V gene has CDR1 SGHNT and CDR2 YYREEE (reference sequence). V was pared by 5 bases and J by 5 bases, with 16 bases between. This CDR3 has 14 residues. The CDR3 DNA sequence: TGTGCCAGCAGTAAGGGCGGGATCGGGGAGACCCAGTACTTC. Its translation: CASSKGGIGETQYF.

The J gene is TRBJ2-7, the V gene TRBV7-9, with 8 bases aligning to TRBD2. J gave up 1 base and V 3 bases, and 5 bases lay outside the gene matches. Germline V lookup: CDR1 SEHNR, CDR2 FQNEAQ (reference sequence). This CDR3 is 15 amino acids long. DNA of the CDR3: TGTGCCAGCAGCTTGTCGGCTAGCGGGTCCTACGAGCAGTACTTC. Its protein is CASSLSASGSYEQYF.

The chain recombines TRBV28 with TRBJ1-1, with TRBD1 identical over 8 bases. CDR1 MDHEN and CDR2 SYDVKM come from the germline V gene. With 5 bases clipped from V and 4 bases from J, the junction kept 3 bases outside the gene matches. The CDR3 spans 13 residues. The chain's CDR3 is CASSRTGSTEAFF. The DNA for the CDR3 is TGTGCCAGCAGTCGGACAGGGTCCACTGAAGCTTTCTTT. Based on the CDR3 plus reference TRBV28 and TRBJ1-1, the full variable domain is DVKVTQSSRYLVKRTGEKVFLECVQDMDHENMFWYRQDPGLGLRLIYFSYDVKMKEKGDIPEGYSVSREKKERFSLILESASTNQTSMYLCASSRTGSTEAFFGQGTRLTVV.

The chain employs TRBV7-2 and TRBJ2-1; maybe TRBD1 (6 bases). The CDR3 sequence is 16 residues long. The V end lost 6 bases, the J end lost 10 bases, and 25 bases lay between the germline ends. CDR1 and CDR2 from the germline V gene are SGHTA and FQGNSA. The CDR3 sequence is CASSLTAQGPLAEQFF. The CDR3 DNA is TGTGCCAGCAGTCTTACGGCACAGGGACCCTTGGCGGAGCAGTTCTTC.

The chain uses TRBV10-3 and TRBJ2-7; TRBD1 agrees at 10 bases. Germline assignment: CDR1 ENHRY and CDR2 SYGVKD. The CDR3 is 15 residues long. V gave up 3 bases and J gave up 7 bases; unmatched junction bases: 9. The DNA for the CDR3 is TGTGCCATCAGTGAACCGGGACAGGGGAAAGGGGAGCAGTACTTC. It translates to CAISEPGQGKGEQYF.

The chain joins TRBV5-1 to TRBJ1-1, with D perhaps TRBD1 (5 bases). The ends were cut back, 7 bases at V and 4 bases at J, with 17 bases in the middle. CDR1 SGHRS and CDR2 YFSETQ come from the germline V gene. The CDR3 loop spans 14 amino acids. The CDR3 DNA reads as TGCGCCAGCGGCGTAGAGGGACTGGGCACTGAAGCTTTCTTT. This sequence encodes CASGVEGLGTEAFF.

A remark on this clone: The identical CDR3 is also encoded by other nucleotide sequences in the sample. V gene TRBV9 combines with J gene TRBJ2-1; 7 bases are a match to TRBD2. The CDR3 runs 15 residues. The germline CDR1 and CDR2 sequences are SGDLS and YYNGEE. V shed 0 bases and J 4 bases; nucleotides not matched to a gene: 4. The CDR3 region is CASSVGSGPYNEQFF. The CDR3 coding sequence is TGTGCCAGCAGCGTAGGTAGCGGGCCGTACAATGAGCAGTTCTTC.

The chain uses TRBV19 and TRBJ1-5; the D is unclear. CDR3 length: 13 residues. Germline CDR1 reads LNHDA; CDR2 reads SQIVND (reference sequence). The germline V and J ends were trimmed by 3 bases and 9 bases, with 12 bases remaining between them. The CDR3 reads CASSIRGDSPQHF. Written as DNA, the CDR3 is TGTGCCAGTAGTATTCGCGGGGATTCGCCCCAGCATTTT.

This chain connects TRBV28 to TRBJ2-3; maybe TRBD1 (5 bases). CDR1 and CDR2 (germline): MDHEN, SYDVKM. V dropped 7 bases and J dropped 0 bases, with 23 bases sitting between them. The length of the CDR3 is 18 residues. In nucleotides, the CDR3 is TGTGCCAGCACAAAAGGTCCGGGCAGGGCACCAAGCACAGATACGCAGTATTTT. Protein product: CASTKGPGRAPSTDTQYF.

The chain recombines TRBV5-6 with TRBJ2-7, with 8 bases that match TRBD2. Germline V gene data show CDR1 as SGHDT and CDR2 as YYEEEE. This CDR3 has 14 amino acids. Trimming cost V 4 bases and J 2 bases; bases outside gene matches: 5. Written as DNA, the CDR3 is TGTGCCAGCAGCCGAAACGGGGGGGCCTACGAGCAGTACTTC. This codes for CASSRNGGAYEQYF.

The V gene is TRBV29-1, the J gene TRBJ1-2; D perhaps matches TRBD1 (6 bases). The CDR3 runs 11 residues. From germline, CDR1 is SQVTM and CDR2 ANQGSEA. V lost 2 bases and J lost 7, with 8 bases in between. The CDR3 region is CSVESRGGYTF. CDR3 DNA sequence: TGCAGCGTTGAATCCAGGGGTGGCTACACCTTC. The full variable domain, rest sourced from reference TRBV29-1 and TRBJ1-2, is SAVISQKPSRDICQRGTSLTIQCQVDSQVTMMFWYRQQPGQSLTLIATANQGSEATYESGFVIDKFPISRPNLTFSTLTVSNMSPEDSSIYLCSVESRGGYTFGSGTRLTVV.

The chain employs TRBV2 and TRBJ1-3, with TRBD1 matching over 11 bases. CDR3 length: 16 residues. The trim removed 7 bases at V and 6 bases at J, leaving 11 bases unmatched. Germline CDR1 SNHLY, CDR2 FYNNEI. The CDR3 reads CASTQWDRGDVNTIYF. CDR3 nucleotide sequence: TGTGCCAGCACCCAATGGGACAGGGGGGACGTAAACACCATATATTTT.

About this clone: Other DNA sequences in this sample translate to the same CDR3. V is TRBV7-2 and J is TRBJ2-7; 8 positions match TRBD2. The V gene's germline CDR1 is SGHTA and CDR2 FQGNSA. This CDR3 is 14 amino acids long. The V gene end was trimmed by 4 bases and the J gene end by 2 bases; junction bases not matched to a gene: 4. The CDR3 reads CASSSTSGPYEQYF. CDR3 nucleotide sequence: TGTGCCAGCAGCTCTACTAGCGGCCCCTACGAGCAGTACTTC.

This clone has more than one count but fewer than ten. This rearrangement joins TRBV18 to TRBJ1-5; the match to TRBD1 covers 8 bases. From germline, CDR1 is KGHSH and CDR2 LQKENI. V lost 6 bases, J lost 4 bases, and 5 bases stayed unmatched. This CDR3 is built from 14 residues. CDR3 protein: CASSGDRQNQPQHF. The CDR3 DNA reads as TGTGCCAGCTCGGGGGACAGGCAAAATCAGCCCCAGCATTTT.

Written as DNA, the CDR3 is TGTGCCACCCGGGAGCAGGCCACCTATGGCTACACCTTC. Protein product: CATREQATYGYTF. The gene calls are TRBV7-9 and TRBJ1-2; D is uncertain. This CDR3 is built from 13 residues. Germline values: CDR1 SEHNR, CDR2 FQNEAQ (reference sequence). V gave up 10 bases and J gave up 4 bases, with 16 bases separating them.

This chain connects TRBV3-1 (or the pseudogene TRBV3-2) to TRBJ1-2, with TRBD1 matching over 7 bases. The germline V gene has CDR1 LGHDT and CDR2 YNNKEL (reference sequence). Trimming cost V 3 bases and J 7 bases; bases outside gene matches: 8. The CDR3 runs 14 residues. This CDR3 reads CASSHVQGPGGYTF. In DNA, the CDR3 is TGTGCCAGCAGCCATGTACAGGGGCCCGGTGGCTACACCTTC.

The chain is built from TRBV4-2 and TRBJ1-3; D remains ambiguous. The CDR3 runs 15 residues. Germline V CDR1 and CDR2: LGHNA, YNFKEQ. Trimming left V 0 bases short and J 2 bases short, with 8 bases between. Written as DNA, the CDR3 is TGTGCCAGCAGCCAAGAGGAGGCTACTGGAAACACCATATATTTT. This translates into CASSQEEATGNTIYF.

This chain links TRBV7-9 with TRBJ2-4; TRBD2 matches 13 bases. This CDR3 has 17 amino acids. Germline V gene lookup returns CDR1 SEHNR and CDR2 FQNEAQ (reference sequence). Unmatched junction bases numbered 11, after V lost 4 bases and J lost 8 bases. The CDR3 reads CASSWGLAGLERDIQYF. For the CDR3, the DNA is TGTGCCAGCAGCTGGGGACTAGCGGGACTCGAAAGGGACATTCAGTACTTC.

The chain recombines TRBV7-9 with TRBJ2-1, with 13 bases lining up with TRBD2. This CDR3 has 16 amino acids. Germline V gene lookup returns CDR1 SEHNR and CDR2 FQNEAQ (reference sequence). V shed 1 base, J shed 6 bases, and the junction held 3 bases outside the gene matches. CDR3 amino acids: CASSLVLAGGGNEQFF. As DNA, the CDR3 is TGTGCCAGCAGCTTAGTACTAGCGGGAGGGGGCAATGAGCAGTTCTTC.

The chain has TRBV11-2 and TRBJ2-2, with D maybe TRBD1 (5 bases). CDR3 size: 12 residues. The germline V gene encodes CDR1 SGHAT and CDR2 FQNNGV. V lost 5 bases and J 6 bases, leaving 7 bases between the germline ends. Here the CDR3 DNA reads TGTGCCAGCAGCCCACAGGCCGGGGAGCTGTTTTTT. It encodes CASSPQAGELFF.

The chain combines TRBV9 with TRBJ2-3; 7 bases map to TRBD1. The germline V gene encodes CDR1 SGDLS and CDR2 YYNGEE. The CDR3 length is 15 residues. V lost 2 bases and J lost 4; bases outside the gene matches: 7. Here the CDR3 reads CASSVSTGLPDTQYF. In DNA, the CDR3 is TGTGCCAGCAGCGTCTCGACAGGGCTACCAGATACGCAGTATTTT. Filled out from reference TRBV9 and TRBJ2-3, the complete variable domain reads DSGVTQTPKHLITATGQRVTLRCSPRSGDLSVYWYQQSLDQGLQFLIQYYNGEERAKGNILERFSAQQFPDLHSELNLSSLELGDSALYFCASSVSTGLPDTQYFGPGTRLTVL.

The chain has TRBV16 and TRBJ2-1; 12 bases line up with TRBD2. V was pared by 5 bases and J by 4 bases, with 3 bases of the junction left unmatched. This CDR3 region has 15 residues. CDR1 KGHSY and CDR2 FQNENV come from the germline V gene. The CDR3 DNA sequence: TGTGCCAGCAGCGAAACTAGCGGGGGGTACAATGAGCAGTTCTTC. Translating it yields CASSETSGGYNEQFF.

The rearrangement uses TRBV13 and TRBJ2-7; TRBD2 might be the D (5 bases). Looked up from germline, CDR1 is PRHDT and CDR2 is FYEKMQ (reference sequence). V lost 0 bases and J lost 0, with 6 bases in between. The CDR3 totals 14 residues. The CDR3 sequence: CASSLGGSSYEQYF. The CDR3 DNA sequence: TGTGCCAGCAGCTTAGGGGGGAGCTCCTACGAGCAGTACTTC.

This clone has a handful of counts. The chain employs TRBV28 and TRBJ1-1; 8 positions agree with TRBD1. V lost 4 bases, J lost 3 bases, and 10 bases stayed unmatched. The CDR3 runs 16 residues. Germline-derived CDR1 and CDR2 are MDHEN and SYDVKM. The CDR3 is CASSYAGGGPYTEAFF. CDR3 nucleotide sequence: TGTGCCAGCAGTTACGCAGGGGGCGGACCGTACACTGAAGCTTTCTTT.

The J gene is TRBJ2-7, the V gene TRBV27; 7 bases map to TRBD1. V was pared by 7 bases and J by 5 bases, with 8 bases of the junction left unmatched. CDR1 and CDR2 from the germline V gene are MNHEY and SMNVEV (reference sequence). This CDR3 has 13 amino acids. CDR3 region: CASMRQGVNEQYF. The CDR3 nucleotides are TGTGCCAGCATGAGGCAGGGGGTGAACGAGCAGTACTTC.

This chain connects TRBV5-4 to TRBJ2-3; 8 positions match TRBD2. The length of the CDR3 is 13 residues. Germline V gene lookup returns CDR1 SGHNT and CDR2 YYREEE (reference sequence). V trimming: 6 bases; J trimming: 3 bases; junction bases outside the gene matches: 3. The CDR3: CASKSSGTDTQYF. CDR3 in DNA: TGTGCCAGCAAGTCTAGCGGGACAGATACGCAGTATTTT.

V usage is TRBV5-1 and J usage is TRBJ2-7, with D possibly matching TRBD1 (5 bases). The CDR3 loop spans 15 amino acids. Trimming pared 0 bases from V and 10 bases from J, leaving 20 bases between. Germline-derived CDR1 and CDR2 are SGHRS and YFSETQ. Written as DNA, the CDR3 is TGCGCCAGCAGCTTGGAGGCAGGGCCTACCTGGGAACAGTACTTC. Protein sequence: CASSLEAGPTWEQYF. The full variable domain, completed using reference TRBV5-1 and TRBJ2-7, is KAGVTQTPRYLIKTRGQQVTLSCSPISGHRSVSWYQQTPGQGLQFLFEYFSETQRNKGNFPGRFSGRQFSNSRSEMNVSTLELGDSALYLCASSLEAGPTWEQYFGPGTRLTVT.

The rearrangement joins TRBV7-8 to TRBJ1-1, with a tentative D call TRBD1 (6 bases). Germline V gene lookup returns CDR1 SGHVS and CDR2 FQNEAQ. Trimming left V 5 bases short and J 0 bases short, with 13 bases between. This CDR3 spans 15 amino acids. The CDR3 region is CASSARGGMNTEAFF. CDR3 DNA: TGTGCCAGCAGCGCTAGGGGGGGCATGAACACTGAAGCTTTCTTT. Full variable domain (rest looked up from reference TRBV7-8 and TRBJ1-1): GAGVSQSPRYKVAKRGQDVALRCDPISGHVSLFWYQQALGQGPEFLTYFQNEAQLDKSGLPSDRFFAERPEGSVSTLKIQRTQQEDSAVYLCASSARGGMNTEAFFGQGTRLTVV.

This clone appeared a few times. The chain uses TRBV7-9 and TRBJ2-2; D is possibly TRBD1 (6 bases). The germline CDR1 and CDR2 sequences are SEHNR and FQNEAQ (reference sequence). Deletions cut 3 bases from V and 6 bases from J, with 17 bases between. This CDR3 spans 16 amino acids. The CDR3 DNA is TGTGCCAGCAGCTTGACGGGCGAGGCAGGGGCCGGGGAGCTGTTTTTT. It yields the protein CASSLTGEAGAGELFF.

This clone was detected a few times. Additional DNA sequences in this sample encode the identical CDR3. The rearrangement links TRBV13 to TRBJ2-2; no clear D gene. Trimming removed 0 bases from V and 7 bases from J, with 9 bases in between. Germline lookup yields CDR1 PRHDT and CDR2 FYEKMQ (reference sequence). The CDR3 runs 14 residues. CDR3 DNA: TGTGCCAGCAGCTTAGGGGGCGCCGACGGGGAGCTGTTTTTT. Protein: CASSLGGADGELFF.

This clone was observed a few times. The chain carries TRBV6-5 and TRBJ2-1; weak D call: TRBD2 (6 bases). This CDR3 has 12 amino acids. Germline values: CDR1 MNHEY, CDR2 SVGAGI. V lost 2 bases to trimming and J lost 7 bases, with 6 bases between them. CDR3 DNA sequence: TGTGCCAGCAGTTACGGAGGGAATGAGCAGTTCTTC. Amino acids: CASSYGGNEQFF.

The CDR3 sequence: CASSSGTPTPQETQYF. CDR3 coding DNA: TGTGCCAGCAGCTCGGGGACACCAACGCCACAAGAGACCCAGTACTTC. J is TRBJ2-5 and V is TRBV5-4, with D possibly being TRBD1 (6 bases). The CDR3 sequence is 16 residues long. V was trimmed by 3 bases and J by 2 bases, leaving 17 bases between them. CDR1 is SGHNT, CDR2 YYREEE, per germline (reference sequence). Drawing the rest from reference TRBV5-4 and TRBJ2-5, the complete variable domain is ETGVTQSPTHLIKTRGQQVTLRCSSQSGHNTVSWYQQALGQGPQFIFQYYREEENGRGNFPPRFSGLQFPNYSSELNVNALELDDSALYLCASSSGTPTPQETQYFGPGTRLLVL.